The rows below give T cell receptor beta chains drawn from one sample of a study of identical twins. TCRdb independently ran MiXCR on the 5' RACE reads; one entry per CDR3 protein. The table has 470,000 or so distinct CDR3 sequences, about 24% seen once. The data also belong to a second study, concerning T cells expressing NK-cell markers.

Input material: CD4+ T cells sorted from blood. These receptors all stem from a woman aged 18-29 years in good health. CDR3s include the opening cysteine and the closing phenylalanine or tryptophan. A D gene is named only where the DNA matches it firmly. Clone size is not always given. Where it is, it says once, few, many or a class for expanded clones.

d_gene: TRBD1
abundance: NA
j_gene: TRBJ1-5
v_gene: TRBV20-1
len: 12
CDR3aa: CSVGDRRQPQHF
CDR3nt: TGCAGTGTTGGGGACAGGCGTCAGCCCCAGCATTTT

d_gene: TRBD1
abundance: NA
j_gene: TRBJ1-5
v_gene: TRBV30
len: 14
CDR3aa: CAWEGQGGNQPQHF
CDR3nt: TGTGCCTGGGAAGGACAGGGGGGCAATCAGCCCCAGCATTTT

d_gene: NA
abundance: few
j_gene: TRBJ1-1
v_gene: TRBV11-1
len: 13
CDR3aa: CASSGTLTTEAFF
CDR3nt: TGTGCCAGCAGCGGGACATTGACCACTGAAGCTTTCTTT

d_gene: NA
abundance: NA
j_gene: TRBJ2-4
v_gene: TRBV29-1
len: 17
CDR3aa: CSPRGAGANGPSCHPYF
CDR3nt: TGCAGCCCCAGGGGGGCAGGGGCAAACGGTCCCAGTTGCCACCCGTACTTC

d_gene: NA
abundance: few
j_gene: TRBJ1-5
v_gene: TRBV20-1
len: 14
CDR3aa: CSARVGGPNQPQHF
CDR3nt: TGCAGTGCTAGAGTGGGCGGACCAAATCAGCCCCAGCATTTT

d_gene: NA
abundance: NA
j_gene: TRBJ2-5
v_gene: TRBV11-3
len: 14
CDR3aa: CASSLGSPRETQYF
CDR3nt: TGTGCCAGCAGCTTAGGCAGTCCGCGGGAGACCCAGTACTTC

d_gene: TRBD2
abundance: few
j_gene: TRBJ2-1
v_gene: TRBV11-3
len: 13
CDR3aa: CASSLGLAGVCFF
CDR3nt: TGTGCCAGCAGCTTAGGACTAGCGGGAGTTTGCTTCTTC

d_gene: TRBD1
abundance: few
j_gene: TRBJ2-7
v_gene: TRBV10-3
len: 14
CDR3aa: CAISGTGGWYEQYF
CDR3nt: TGTGCCATCAGCGGGACAGGGGGCTGGTACGAGCAGTACTTC

d_gene: NA
abundance: NA
j_gene: TRBJ2-7
v_gene: TRBV7-9
len: 14
CDR3aa: CASSLGGRSYEQYF
CDR3nt: TGTGCCAGCAGCTTAGGCGGTCGCAGCTACGAGCAGTACTTC

d_gene: TRBD2
abundance: NA
j_gene: TRBJ2-3
v_gene: TRBV6-1
len: 15
CDR3aa: CASSWASGRGDTQYF
CDR3nt: TGTGCCAGCTCCTGGGCTAGCGGGAGGGGAGATACGCAGTATTTT

d_gene: TRBD2
abundance: NA
j_gene: TRBJ2-1
v_gene: TRBV9
len: 17
CDR3aa: CASSPRLAQFALDEQFF
CDR3nt: TGTGCCAGCAGCCCACGACTAGCGCAATTTGCCTTGGATGAGCAGTTCTTC

d_gene: NA
abundance: few
j_gene: TRBJ1-2
v_gene: TRBV29-1
len: 13
CDR3aa: CSVGSGTRYGYTF
CDR3nt: TGCAGCGTTGGTTCGGGGACCAGATATGGCTACACCTTC

d_gene: NA
abundance: few
j_gene: TRBJ2-1
v_gene: TRBV10-1
len: 16
CDR3aa: CASSPVGVARYNEQFF
CDR3nt: TGCGCCAGCAGCCCCGTGGGGGTAGCGAGATACAATGAGCAGTTCTTC

d_gene: NA
abundance: few
j_gene: TRBJ2-5
v_gene: TRBV5-1
len: 14
CDR3aa: CASSLFTGQETQYF
CDR3nt: TGCGCCAGCAGCTTGTTTACAGGGCAAGAGACCCAGTACTTC

d_gene: NA
abundance: few
j_gene: TRBJ2-2
v_gene: TRBV3-1
len: 15
CDR3aa: CASTKLGMNTGELFF
CDR3nt: TGTGCCAGCACTAAGCTGGGGATGAACACCGGGGAGCTGTTTTTT

d_gene: NA
abundance: many
j_gene: TRBJ1-4
v_gene: TRBV20-1
len: 13
CDR3aa: CSAYTPLGEKLFF
CDR3nt: TGCAGTGCTTACACCCCCCTGGGCGAAAAACTGTTTTTT

d_gene: NA
abundance: few
j_gene: TRBJ2-3
v_gene: TRBV9
len: 13
CDR3aa: CASSVGRRGTQYF
CDR3nt: TGTGCCAGCAGCGTAGGCAGGCGCGGCACGCAGTATTTT

d_gene: NA
abundance: few
j_gene: TRBJ2-7
v_gene: TRBV20-1
len: 14
CDR3aa: CSASPLVRSYEQYF
CDR3nt: TGCAGTGCTAGTCCCCTCGTACGTTCCTACGAGCAGTACTTC